What follows is one TCR beta chain and its context. Its target antigen remains unknown. No clone much larger than this one lies a single base away; base qualities are absent. The record originates from a study of OX40 agonist ivuxolimab in advanced cancers. For the wider study: Ivuxolimab, which targeted the costimulatory receptor OX40 (CD134), was an agonistic, fully human IgG2 monoclonal antibody. Intravenous ivuxolimab was administered to patients every 2 weeks at six dose levels: 0.01, 0.1, 0.3, 1.5, 3 and 10 mg/kg. Of the roughly 50 dose-escalation patients, hepatocellular carcinoma was present in around 20, melanoma in approximately 15, renal cell carcinoma in 9 and head and neck cancer in 9. A male proportion of roughly 80% and a mean age of around 60 years, ranging from roughly 20 to 80, were recorded for the dose-escalation cohort. Patients were allowed to have had prior anti-PD-1, anti-PD-L1 or anti-CTLA-4 therapy, and around 40% of the dose-escalation patients had previously received checkpoint inhibitors. Partial responses were achieved by three dose-escalation patients, of whom one had hepatocellular carcinoma and two had cutaneous melanoma. The point of sequencing TCRbeta in the periphery was to test whether ivuxolimab changed TCR sequence diversity and drove clonal T-cell expansion. The paper covers the monotherapy dose-escalation part of the phase I ivuxolimab trial, which included N ≈ 54 patients.

Patients with autoimmune disease history or receiving systemic immunosuppression were excluded from the trial. Peripheral blood for TCR sequencing was collected from all dose cohorts at baseline, on cycle 4 day 1, and on cycle 7 day 1. Samples came from an open-label, multicenter, first-in-human phase I dose-escalation trial of ivuxolimab. Adults with locally advanced or metastatic melanoma, renal cell carcinoma, hepatocellular carcinoma or head and neck squamous cell carcinoma were enrolled in the trial. Before TCR sequencing, CD4+ and CD8+ T cells were separately sorted from peripheral blood. The germline V gene yields SGHRS for CDR1 and YFSETQ for CDR2. The CDR3 runs 15 residues from the cysteine to the phenylalanine. The kept DNA is CDR3 alone, 45 bases in frame from the first base. Trimming removed 4 bases from V and 5 bases from J, leaving 15 bases between the germline ends. What the work shows at the level of the full study, not this receptor alone: Low levels of normalized T-cell clonal expansion were also seen in some patients who did not respond. At doses from 0.1 to 3.0 mg/kg, clonal expansion was seen in both CD4+ and CD8+ blood T cells between baseline and week 6. After ivuxolimab, CD8+ T cells had more expanded clones than CD4+ T cells on average. In partial responders in the 0.1-3.0 mg/kg groups, normalized peripheral clonal expansion was found to be among the lowest, especially among CD8+ T cells. The antigen specificity of the peripheral T cells that underwent clonal expansion was not determined.

To sequence the TCRbeta CDR3 region, genomic DNA was isolated from the sorted cells. The immunoSEQ Assay was used to sequence the TCRbeta CDR3 regions. The table comes from immuneACCESS by way of TCRdb, which keeps in-frame sequences with V and J called. Part of the clones is missing from these tables; in studies checked, under half for an unresolved V gene and the rest for unknown reasons. The sample profile shows some 55,000 clones; approximately 79% of them were found once. Jointly, the top ten make up about 2.3% of the sample. This specimen consisted of CD4+ or CD8+ T cells sorted from blood, obtained in a trial of the OX40 agonist ivuxolimab. Recombination linked TRBV5-1 to TRBJ2-2, with TRBD2 perhaps the D gene, on 6 matching bases. This clonotype originated in an adult with an advanced solid tumor such as melanoma, head and neck, liver or kidney cancer. The base sequence is TGCGCCAGCAGCCCCGGGGGATCCCAAACCGGGGAGCTGTTTTTT. Its amino acids are CASSPGGSQTGELFF.